This is a list of T cell receptor beta chains from one sample in a study of CD8+CD57+ T cells in acquired aplastic anemia. TCRdb reprocessed the reads with MiXCR, giving one entry per CDR3 protein. Among 300,000 or so distinct CDR3 sequences listed, around three fifths were seen once. Sample: sorted CD4+, CD8+, or CD8+CD57+ T cells (not recorded which) from PBMCs. Receptors originate from a human donor with aplastic anemia. Both conserved end residues are part of each CDR3. D genes are given only for firm matches. Clone size is stated in some rows and not others, as once, few, many or a class when expanded.

>NA|TRBD1|TRBV12-3/TRBV12-4|TRBJ2-3
CASSPLGQASDSQYF
TGTGCCAGCAGCCCTCTCGGACAGGCATCAGATTCGCAGTATTTT
>many|TRBD2|TRBV5-1|TRBJ2-3
CASSSGTTTSTDTQYF
TGCGCCAGCAGCTCCGGGACTACAACTAGCACAGATACGCAGTATTTT
>NA|TRBD1|TRBV7-9|TRBJ2-7
CASSFDSGGITNEQYF
TGTGCCAGCAGCTTCGACTCAGGGGGCATCACGAACGAGCAGTACTTC
>NA|NA|TRBV29-1|TRBJ1-6
CSVCRDPDTYNSPLHF
TGCAGCGTTTGTAGAGACCCAGATACCTATAATTCACCCCTCCACTTT
>many|NA|TRBV6-6|TRBJ1-1
CASKGGNTEAFF
TGTGCCAGCAAGGGTGGGAACACTGAAGCTTTCTTT
>once|TRBD1|TRBV6-6|TRBJ2-7
CASTSTGGSYEQYF
TGTGCCAGCACCTCGACAGGGGGCTCCTACGAGCAGTACTTC
>many|NA|TRBV19|TRBJ1-6
CASSLGGGAYNSPLHF
TGTGCCAGTAGTCTGGGTGGCGGGGCCTATAATTCACCCCTCCACTTT
>many|TRBD2|TRBV7-8|TRBJ2-1
CASSLGLAGGQFLFF
TGTGCCAGCAGCTTAGGGCTAGCGGGAGGCCAATTCCTGTTCTTC
>NA|NA|TRBV5-6|TRBJ1-1
CASSLAAGGTEAFF
TGTGCCAGCAGCTTGGCTGCGGGCGGGACTGAAGCTTTCTTT
>NA|NA|TRBV20-1|TRBJ1-6
CSASDGSSYNSPLHF
TGCAGTGCTAGTGACGGGAGCTCCTATAATTCACCCCTCCACTTT
>many|NA|TRBV6-1|TRBJ1-5
CASTDLTSNQPQHF
TGTGCCAGCACCGATTTGACAAGCAATCAGCCCCAGCATTTT
>NA|NA|TRBV7-2|TRBJ2-3
CASSSSVSTDTQYF
TGTGCCAGCAGCTCGTCGGTGAGCACAGATACGCAGTATTTT
>NA|TRBD2|TRBV10-3|TRBJ2-3
CAIGGGGGGAGTDTQYF
TGTGCCATCGGTGGCGGGGGCGGGGGGGCGGGCACAGATACGCAGTATTTT
>NA|NA|TRBV7-9|TRBJ1-2
CASAGTVSDSLYGYTF
TGTGCCAGCGCGGGCACGGTATCGGACAGCCTCTATGGCTACACCTTC
>NA|TRBD2|TRBV2|TRBJ2-2
CASSEFRGGAGELFF
TGTGCCAGCAGTGAATTTCGGGGGGGCGCCGGGGAGCTGTTTTTT
>NA|NA|TRBV25-1|TRBJ2-5
CASSVGAGRTQYF
TGTGCCAGCAGTGTAGGGGCTGGGAGGACCCAGTACTTC
>NA|NA|TRBV12-3/TRBV12-4|TRBJ1-2
CASGYGYTF
TGTGCCAGCGGGTATGGCTACACCTTC
>many|NA|TRBV11-3|TRBJ2-2
CASSFTATNTGELFF
TGTGCCAGCAGCTTCACAGCAACCAACACCGGGGAGCTGTTTTTT
>few|TRBD2|TRBV20-1|TRBJ2-1
CSARTSGGSYNEQFF
TGCAGTGCTAGAACTTCGGGGGGTTCTTACAATGAGCAGTTCTTC
>few|NA|TRBV15|TRBJ1-1
CATSRGTAPWVRTEAFF
TGTGCCACCAGCAGAGGTACGGCGCCTTGGGTACGCACTGAAGCTTTCTTT
>NA|NA|TRBV9|TRBJ1-5
CASSGGVAQETQHF
TGTGCCAGCAGCGGAGGGGTAGCCCAAGAGACCCAGCATTTT
>NA|NA|TRBV24-1|TRBJ2-6
CATSESGSGANVLTF
TGTGCCACCAGTGAATCAGGATCTGGGGCCAACGTCCTGACTTTC
>NA|NA|TRBV27|TRBJ2-7
CASSDWGSYEQYF
TGTGCCAGCAGCGACTGGGGTTCCTACGAGCAGTACTTC
>NA|TRBD1|TRBV28|TRBJ1-2
CASSLSRTGQIYGYTF
TGTGCCAGCAGTTTATCCAGGACAGGGCAGATCTATGGCTACACCTTC
>NA|NA|TRBV6-1|TRBJ2-4
CASSELGLQYF
TGTGCCAGCAGTGAACTCGGACTTCAGTACTTC
>NA|TRBD1|TRBV13|TRBJ2-7
CASSQGARQYF
TGTGCCAGCAGCCAGGGGGCGAGGCAGTACTTC
>many|NA|TRBV5-4|TRBJ1-4
CASSLNLNRGEKLFF
TGTGCCAGCAGCTTAAATCTCAACCGGGGGGAAAAACTGTTTTTT
>NA|NA|TRBV7-3|TRBJ2-7
CASSSPRSGTHEQYF
TGTGCCAGCAGCTCGCCTCGGTCAGGGACCCACGAGCAGTACTTC
>many|NA|TRBV12-5|TRBJ2-2
CASGPLGELFF
TGTGCTAGTGGACCCCTAGGGGAGCTGTTTTTT
>NA|TRBD1|TRBV28|TRBJ2-7
CASSWTGNYEQYF
TGTGCCAGCAGTTGGACAGGGAACTACGAGCAGTACTTC
>few|NA|TRBV10-2|TRBJ1-2
CASSESQGLGGYTF
TGCGCCAGCAGTGAGAGTCAGGGGCTGGGTGGCTACACCTTC
>NA|NA|TRBV25-1|TRBJ1-3
CASSEWGGLSGNTIYF
TGTGCCAGCAGTGAATGGGGGGGGTTGTCTGGAAACACCATATATTTT
>NA|NA|TRBV7-2|TRBJ1-3
CASSPGIFSGNTIYF
TGTGCCAGCAGCCCGGGGATATTCTCTGGAAACACCATATATTTT
>NA|NA|TRBV20-1|TRBJ2-7
CSASSYGEGSYEQYF
TGCAGTGCCAGCAGTTACGGGGAAGGGTCCTACGAGCAGTACTTC
>once|NA|TRBV9|TRBJ1-1
CASSVGGMNTEAFF
TGTGCCAGCAGCGTAGGGGGGATGAACACTGAAGCTTTCTTT
>few|TRBD1|TRBV2|TRBJ2-7
CASRPGTDAYEQYF
TGTGCCAGCAGGCCCGGGACAGACGCCTACGAGCAGTACTTC
>NA|NA|TRBV7-3|TRBJ2-5
CASSLTGFQETQYF
TGTGCCAGCAGCTTAACAGGTTTTCAAGAGACCCAGTACTTC
>once|NA|TRBV5-4|TRBJ2-3
CASSPGGGAGDTQYF
TGTGCCAGCAGTCCCGGCGGCGGGGCGGGAGATACGCAGTATTTT
>NA|NA|TRBV7-6|TRBJ2-7
CASSYSNEQYF
TGTGCCAGCAGCTATAGCAACGAGCAGTACTTC
>once|NA|TRBV7-9|TRBJ1-6
CASSLDKALHF
TGTGCCAGCAGCTTAGATAAGGCCCTCCACTTT
>NA|TRBD1|TRBV7-3|TRBJ1-6
CASSLSPPGQGAGSPLHF
TGTGCCAGCAGCTTAAGCCCTCCCGGACAGGGGGCAGGATCACCCCTCCACTTT
>NA|TRBD2|TRBV10-1|TRBJ2-7
CASGTSDTCERYF
TGCGCCAGCGGGACTAGCGACACCTGCGAGCGGTACTTC
>NA|TRBD1|TRBV20-1|TRBJ2-1
CSASEVGGREQFF
TGCAGTGCTAGCGAGGTAGGGGGCAGAGAGCAGTTCTTC
>NA|NA|TRBV9|TRBJ1-5
CASSMDDQPQHF
TGTGCCAGCAGTATGGATGATCAGCCCCAGCATTTT